This T cell receptor beta chain was obtained from a study of T cell changes during pregnancy in multiple sclerosis (dated by TCRdb to 2018 to 2020). About the study as a whole: In women with multiple sclerosis, the researchers looked at how the T cell repertoire shifted as pregnancy progressed.

Libraries were constructed by the immunoSEQ multiplex PCR assay. Sourced from immuneACCESS, this table was stored by TCRdb with only in-frame sequences that have V and J called. A share of the clones is absent; for the studies checked, an unresolved V gene accounts for under half, and the remainder has no known explanation. A total of about 100,000 clones appear in this sample, 91% of them only once. 2.5% to 4% of the sample rests with the top ten. A note on this clone: Its antigen is unknown. A read error may produce the germline difference seen at one junction end.

From the cysteine through the phenylalanine, the CDR3 covers 15 amino acids. Left in the record is the CDR3 DNA by itself, 45 bases read in frame from the first base. Sequences MNHNS (CDR1) and SASEGT (CDR2) are obtained from the germline V gene. The TCR sequence derives from a female donor with multiple sclerosis, enrolled in a pregnancy study. The sequence is built from TRBV6-1 and TRBJ1-5; TRBD1 might be the D gene, on 5 matching bases. The sequences come from peripheral blood, collected in the second trimester of pregnancy. The CDR3 region reads CASREAAGNNQPQHF. The bases are TGTGCCAGCAGAGAAGCGGCAGGGAACAATCAGCCCCAGCATTTT.